Following are 10 T cell receptor beta chains from one sample sequenced in a study of T cells expressing NK-cell markers. After re-calling the 5' RACE reads, TCRdb lists one entry per CDR3 protein, DNA absent. Its listing shows about 460,000 distinct CDR3 sequences. The specimen sequenced was blood T cells: a sorted CD56 or NKG2C T cell subset, CD4+ or CD8+ T cells, or bulk PBMC T cells (not recorded which). Source of these receptors: a woman aged 50 to 60 in good health.

This chain uses TRBV29-1 with TRBJ2-1; TCRdb's D call, TRBD2, is unchecked because there is no DNA. Looked up from germline, CDR1 is SQVTM and CDR2 is ANQGSEA. This CDR3 comprises 14 residues. CDR3 sequence: CSSRGSGGGNEQFF.

The V gene is TRBV25-1, the J gene TRBJ1-2; TCRdb outputs TRBD1, but without DNA this stays unchecked. Per the germline V gene, CDR1 is MGHDK and CDR2 is SYGVNS. CDR3 length: 13 amino acids. The chain's CDR3 is CASSKPGGHGYTF.

The chain joins TRBV7-8 to TRBJ1-1; TCRdb's assignment of TRBD1 cannot be checked, as there is no DNA. Per the germline V gene, CDR1 is SGHVS and CDR2 is FQNEAQ. The CDR3 loop spans 15 amino acids. CDR3 region: CASSWGAGAGTEAFF.

The chain carries TRBV11-2 and TRBJ2-1; TCRdb calls TRBD2, which cannot be checked without DNA. Per the germline V gene, CDR1 is SGHAT and CDR2 is FQNNGV. The CDR3 has 17 residues. This chain's CDR3 is CASSPRLAGGSYNEQFF.

This chain uses TRBV2 with TRBJ1-5; TCRdb lists TRBD1, though no DNA is available to test this call. CDR3 length equals 16 residues. Looked up from germline, CDR1 is SNHLY and CDR2 is FYNNEI. The CDR3 region is CASSEQGGFDNQPQHF.

This sequence joins TRBV27 and TRBJ2-3. The CDR3 spans 13 residues. CDR1 MNHEY and CDR2 SMNVEV come from the germline V gene (reference sequence). CDR3 amino acids: CASRHLVTDTQYF.

The chain joins TRBV5-1 to TRBJ2-7; TCRdb proposes TRBD1, but this gene call is untestable without DNA. The CDR3 loop spans 13 amino acids. In germline, CDR1 is SGHRS, CDR2 YFSETQ. CDR3 in amino acids: CASSRDRRREQYF.

The chain carries TRBV12-3 or TRBV12-4 and TRBJ1-2; the D call of TRBD1 rests on TCRdb alone, since no DNA is present to check it. The CDR3 has 14 amino acids. This CDR3 reads CASSFTGGLYGYTF.

The V and J genes are TRBV7-9 and TRBJ2-3; absent DNA, TCRdb's TRBD1 call cannot be checked. The CDR3 consists of 17 residues. CDR1 and CDR2 from the germline V gene are SEHNR and FQNEAQ (reference sequence). This CDR3 reads CASSLHPGFPPTNTQYF. The full variable domain, completed using reference TRBV7-9 and TRBJ2-3, is DTGVSQNPRHKITKRGQNVTFRCDPISEHNRLYWYRQTLGQGPEFLTYFQNEAQLEKSRLLSDRFSAERPKGSFSTLEIQRTEQGDSAMYLCASSLHPGFPPTNTQYFGPGTRLTVL.

V usage is TRBV19 and J usage is TRBJ2-2. Looked up from germline, CDR1 is LNHDA and CDR2 is SQIVND (reference sequence). The length of the CDR3 is 16 residues. CDR3 sequence reads: CASSGRKPMNTGELFF.